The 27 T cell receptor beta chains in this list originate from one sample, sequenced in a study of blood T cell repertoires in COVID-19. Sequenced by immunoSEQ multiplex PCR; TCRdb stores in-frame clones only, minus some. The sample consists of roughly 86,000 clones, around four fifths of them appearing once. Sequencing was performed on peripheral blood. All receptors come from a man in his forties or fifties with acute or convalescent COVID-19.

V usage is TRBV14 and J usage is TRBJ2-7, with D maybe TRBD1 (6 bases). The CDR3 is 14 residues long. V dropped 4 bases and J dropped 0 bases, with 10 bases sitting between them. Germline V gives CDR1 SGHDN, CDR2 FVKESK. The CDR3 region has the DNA TGTGCCAGCAGCCTTTACAGGGACTCCTACGAGCAGTACTTC. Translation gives CASSLYRDSYEQYF.

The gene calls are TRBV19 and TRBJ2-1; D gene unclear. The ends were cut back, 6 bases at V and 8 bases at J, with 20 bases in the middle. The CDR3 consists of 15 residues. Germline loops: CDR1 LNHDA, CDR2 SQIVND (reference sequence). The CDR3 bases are TGTGCCAGTAGCCCTAGACCCGGCCCAGTTTATGAGCAGTTCTTC. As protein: CASSPRPGPVYEQFF. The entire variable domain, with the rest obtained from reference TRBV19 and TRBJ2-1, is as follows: DGGITQSPKYLFRKEGQNVTLSCEQNLNHDAMYWYRQDPGQGLRLIYYSQIVNDFQKGDIAEGYSVSREKKESFPLTVTSAQKNPTAFYLCASSPRPGPVYEQFFGPGTRLTVL.

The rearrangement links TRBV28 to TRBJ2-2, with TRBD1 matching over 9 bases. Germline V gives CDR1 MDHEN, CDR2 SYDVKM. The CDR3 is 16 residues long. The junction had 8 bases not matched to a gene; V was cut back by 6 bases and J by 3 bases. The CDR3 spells CASRGGQGYYTGELFF. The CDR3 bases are TGTGCCAGCAGGGGGGGACAGGGCTATTACACCGGGGAGCTGTTTTTT.

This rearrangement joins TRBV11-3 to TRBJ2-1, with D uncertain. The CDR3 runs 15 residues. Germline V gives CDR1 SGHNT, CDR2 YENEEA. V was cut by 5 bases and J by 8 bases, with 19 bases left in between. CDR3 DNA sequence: TGTGCCAGCAGCCTCCGTACATCAAGCGAGGATGAGCAGTTCTTC. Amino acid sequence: CASSLRTSSEDEQFF.

For the CDR3, the DNA is TGTGCCAGCACAGCTTATGGAGGCACCGGGGAGCTGTTTTTT. The encoded protein is CASTAYGGTGELFF. V and J are TRBV7-9 and TRBJ2-2, with a possible D match to TRBD2 (5 bases). Germline loops: CDR1 SEHNR, CDR2 FQNEAQ (reference sequence). The CDR3 is 14 amino acids. V lost 7 bases to trimming and J lost 4 bases, with 13 bases between them.

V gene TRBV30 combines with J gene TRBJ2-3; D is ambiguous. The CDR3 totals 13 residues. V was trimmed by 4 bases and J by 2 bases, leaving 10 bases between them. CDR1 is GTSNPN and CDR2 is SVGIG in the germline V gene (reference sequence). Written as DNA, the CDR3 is TGTGCCTGGACTCTTGGGCCCACAGATACGCAGTATTTT. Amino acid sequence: CAWTLGPTDTQYF. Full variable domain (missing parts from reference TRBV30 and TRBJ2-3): SQTIHQWPATLVQPVGSPLSLECTVEGTSNPNLYWYRQAAGRGLQLLFYSVGIGQISSEVPQNLSASRPQDRQFILSSKKLLLSDSGFYLCAWTLGPTDTQYFGPGTRLTVL.

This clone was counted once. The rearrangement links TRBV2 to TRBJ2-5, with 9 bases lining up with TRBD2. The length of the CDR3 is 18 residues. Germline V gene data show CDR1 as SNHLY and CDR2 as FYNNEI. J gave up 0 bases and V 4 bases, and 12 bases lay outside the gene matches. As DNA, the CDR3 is TGTGCCAGCAGTGGCCGGGACGAGCGGGGGGTAAACCAAGAGACCCAGTACTTC. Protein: CASSGRDERGVNQETQYF.

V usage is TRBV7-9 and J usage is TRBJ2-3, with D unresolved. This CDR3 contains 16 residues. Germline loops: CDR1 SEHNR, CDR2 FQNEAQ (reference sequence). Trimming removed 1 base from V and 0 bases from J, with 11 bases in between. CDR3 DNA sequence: TGTGCCAGCAGCTTAGTTGTTAATCCTAGCACAGATACGCAGTATTTT. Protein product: CASSLVVNPSTDTQYF.

The CDR3 sequence is CASSLTISTNEKLFF. The CDR3 nucleotides are TGTGCCAGCAGCTTAACAATTTCAACTAATGAAAAACTGTTTTTT. V gene TRBV11-2 combines with J gene TRBJ1-4, with D hard to call. The germline V gene has CDR1 SGHAT and CDR2 FQNNGV. There are 15 residues in the CDR3. The V and J ends lost 2 bases and 0 bases respectively, with 7 bases between them.

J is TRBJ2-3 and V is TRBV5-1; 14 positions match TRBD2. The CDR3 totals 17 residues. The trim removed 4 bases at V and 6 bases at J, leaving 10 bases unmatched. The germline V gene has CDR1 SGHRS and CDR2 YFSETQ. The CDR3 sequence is CASSVGLAGEGRDTQYF. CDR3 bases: TGCGCCAGCAGCGTGGGACTAGCGGGAGAGGGGAGGGATACGCAGTATTTT.

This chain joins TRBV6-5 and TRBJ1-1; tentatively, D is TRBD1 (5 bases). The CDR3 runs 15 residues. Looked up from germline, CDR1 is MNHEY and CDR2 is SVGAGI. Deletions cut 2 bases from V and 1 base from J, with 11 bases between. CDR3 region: CASSYGGSANTEAFF. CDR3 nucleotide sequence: TGTGCCAGCAGTTACGGGGGGTCCGCGAACACTGAAGCTTTCTTT.

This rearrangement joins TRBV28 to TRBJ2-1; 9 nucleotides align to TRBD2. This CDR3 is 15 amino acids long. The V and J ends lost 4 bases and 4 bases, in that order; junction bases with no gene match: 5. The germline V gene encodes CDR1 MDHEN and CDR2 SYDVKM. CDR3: CASSSIAGAYNEQFF. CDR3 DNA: TGTGCCAGCAGTTCTATAGCGGGAGCGTACAATGAGCAGTTCTTC.

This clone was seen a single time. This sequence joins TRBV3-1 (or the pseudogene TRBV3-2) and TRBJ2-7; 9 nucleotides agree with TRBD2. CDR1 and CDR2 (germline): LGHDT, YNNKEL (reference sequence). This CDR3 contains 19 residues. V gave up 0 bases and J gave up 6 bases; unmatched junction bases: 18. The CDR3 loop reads CASSQDVASGTPLLCEQYF. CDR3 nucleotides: TGTGCCAGCAGCCAAGACGTCGCTAGCGGGACCCCCCTTTTGTGCGAGCAGTACTTC.

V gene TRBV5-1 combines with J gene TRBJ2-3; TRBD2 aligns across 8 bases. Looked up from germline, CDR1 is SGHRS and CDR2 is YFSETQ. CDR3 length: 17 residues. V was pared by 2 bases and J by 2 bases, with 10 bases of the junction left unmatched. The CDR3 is CASSFMTSASPTDTQYF. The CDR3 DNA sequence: TGCGCCAGCAGCTTTATGACTAGCGCCTCGCCCACAGATACGCAGTATTTT.

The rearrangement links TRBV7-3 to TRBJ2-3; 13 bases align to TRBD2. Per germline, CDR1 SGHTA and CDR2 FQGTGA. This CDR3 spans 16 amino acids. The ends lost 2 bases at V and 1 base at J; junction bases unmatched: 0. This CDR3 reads CASSLGTSGGTDTQYF. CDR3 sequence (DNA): TGTGCCAGCAGCTTAGGGACTAGCGGGGGCACAGATACGCAGTATTTT.

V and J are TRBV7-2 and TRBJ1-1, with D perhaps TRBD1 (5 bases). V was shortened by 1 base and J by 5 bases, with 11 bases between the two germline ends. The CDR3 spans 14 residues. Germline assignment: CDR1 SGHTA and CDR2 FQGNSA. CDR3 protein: CASSLVAGRTEAFF. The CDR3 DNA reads TGTGCCAGCAGCTTAGTTGCAGGGCGTACTGAAGCTTTCTTT.

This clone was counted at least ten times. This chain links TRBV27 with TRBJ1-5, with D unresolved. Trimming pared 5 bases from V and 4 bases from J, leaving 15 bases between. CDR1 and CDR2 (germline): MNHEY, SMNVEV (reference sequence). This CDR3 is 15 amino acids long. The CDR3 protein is CASSPGGWGNQPQHF. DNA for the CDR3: TGTGCCAGCAGTCCGGGCGGGTGGGGTAATCAGCCCCAGCATTTT.

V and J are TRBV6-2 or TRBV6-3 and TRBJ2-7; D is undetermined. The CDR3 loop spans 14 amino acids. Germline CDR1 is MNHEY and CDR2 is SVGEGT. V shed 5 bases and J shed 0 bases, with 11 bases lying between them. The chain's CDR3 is CASSTRLSSYEQYF. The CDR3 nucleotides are TGTGCCAGCAGTACCCGCCTGAGCTCCTACGAGCAGTACTTC.

CDR3 sequence: CASSDYREAEQYF. Written as DNA, the CDR3 is TGTGCCAGCAGTGATTATAGGGAGGCCGAGCAGTACTTC. The V and J genes are TRBV12-3 or TRBV12-4 and TRBJ2-7; TRBD2 is a possible D gene (6 bases). CDR3 length equals 13 residues. V was clipped by 5 bases and J by 6 bases, with 14 bases between them.

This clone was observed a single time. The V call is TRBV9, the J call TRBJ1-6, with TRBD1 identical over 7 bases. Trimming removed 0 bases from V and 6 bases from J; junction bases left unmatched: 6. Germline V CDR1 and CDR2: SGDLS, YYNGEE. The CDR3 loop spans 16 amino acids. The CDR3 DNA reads TGTGCCAGCAGCGTAGAGCAGGGGACAGTTAATTCACCCCTCCACTTT. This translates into CASSVEQGTVNSPLHF.

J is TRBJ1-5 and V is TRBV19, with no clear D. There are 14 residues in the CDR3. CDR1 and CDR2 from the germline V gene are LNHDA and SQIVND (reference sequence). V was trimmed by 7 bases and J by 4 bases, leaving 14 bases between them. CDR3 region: CASTLGGFNQPQHF. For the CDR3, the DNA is TGTGCCAGTACCTTGGGAGGGTTTAATCAGCCCCAGCATTTT.

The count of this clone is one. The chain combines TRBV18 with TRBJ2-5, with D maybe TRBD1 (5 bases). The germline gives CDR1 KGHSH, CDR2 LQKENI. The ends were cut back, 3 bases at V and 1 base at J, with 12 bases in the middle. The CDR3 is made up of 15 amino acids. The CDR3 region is CASSPFPGPQETQYF. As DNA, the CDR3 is TGTGCCAGCTCACCTTTCCCAGGGCCCCAAGAGACCCAGTACTTC.

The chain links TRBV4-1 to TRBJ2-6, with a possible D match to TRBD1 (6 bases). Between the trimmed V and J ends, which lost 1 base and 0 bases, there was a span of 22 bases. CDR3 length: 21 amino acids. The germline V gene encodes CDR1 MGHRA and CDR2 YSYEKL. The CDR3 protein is CASSQVTGLSTYISGANVLTF. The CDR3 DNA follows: TGCGCCAGCAGCCAAGTGACAGGCCTAAGCACCTATATCTCTGGGGCCAACGTCCTGACTTTC.

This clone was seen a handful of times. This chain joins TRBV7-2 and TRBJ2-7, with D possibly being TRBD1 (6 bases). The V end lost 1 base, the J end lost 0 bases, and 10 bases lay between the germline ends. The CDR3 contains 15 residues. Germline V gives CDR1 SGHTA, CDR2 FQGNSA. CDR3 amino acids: CASSLGQVGSYEQYF. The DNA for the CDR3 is TGTGCCAGCAGCTTAGGACAGGTAGGCTCCTACGAGCAGTACTTC.

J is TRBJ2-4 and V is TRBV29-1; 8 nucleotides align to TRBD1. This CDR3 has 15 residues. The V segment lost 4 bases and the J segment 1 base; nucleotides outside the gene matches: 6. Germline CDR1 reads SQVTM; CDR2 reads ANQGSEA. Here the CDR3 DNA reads TGCAGCGTTGTGTGGCAGGGGGCGGCCAAAAACATTCAGTACTTC. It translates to CSVVWQGAAKNIQYF.

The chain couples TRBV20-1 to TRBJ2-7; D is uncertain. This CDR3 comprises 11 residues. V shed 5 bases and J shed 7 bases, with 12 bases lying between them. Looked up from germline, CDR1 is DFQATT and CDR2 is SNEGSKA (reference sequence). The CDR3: CSAPYQREQYF. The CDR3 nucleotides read TGCAGTGCTCCTTATCAGAGGGAGCAGTACTTC.

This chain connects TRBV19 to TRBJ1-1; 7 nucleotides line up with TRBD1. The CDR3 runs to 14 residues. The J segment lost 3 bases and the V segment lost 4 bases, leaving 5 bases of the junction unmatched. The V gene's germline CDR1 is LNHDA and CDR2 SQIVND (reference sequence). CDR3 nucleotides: TGTGCCAGTAGTACGACAGGGCCCTACACTGAAGCTTTCTTT. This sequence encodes CASSTTGPYTEAFF.